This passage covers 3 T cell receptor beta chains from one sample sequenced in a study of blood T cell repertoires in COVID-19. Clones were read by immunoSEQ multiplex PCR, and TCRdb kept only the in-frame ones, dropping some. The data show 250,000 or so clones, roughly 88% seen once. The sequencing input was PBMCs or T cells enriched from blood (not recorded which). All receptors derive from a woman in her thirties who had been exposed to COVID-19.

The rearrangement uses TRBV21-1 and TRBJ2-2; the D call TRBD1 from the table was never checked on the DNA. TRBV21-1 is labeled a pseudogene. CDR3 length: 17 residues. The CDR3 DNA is TGTGCCAGCAGCAGACTTGACCGGGACAGGGGTCCCGGGGAGCTGTTTTTT. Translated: CASSRLDRDRGPGELFF.

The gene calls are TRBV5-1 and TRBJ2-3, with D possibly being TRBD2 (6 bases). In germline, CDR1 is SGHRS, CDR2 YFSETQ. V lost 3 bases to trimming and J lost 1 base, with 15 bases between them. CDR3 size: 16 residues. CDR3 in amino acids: CASSSLAVAGTDTQYF. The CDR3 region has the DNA TGCGCCAGCAGCTCCTTAGCGGTGGCGGGCACAGATACGCAGTATTTT.

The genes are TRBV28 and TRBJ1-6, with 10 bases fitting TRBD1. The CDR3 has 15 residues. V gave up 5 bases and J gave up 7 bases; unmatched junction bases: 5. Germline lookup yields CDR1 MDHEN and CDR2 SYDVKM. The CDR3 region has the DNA TGTGCCAGCAGTCCGCGGACAGGGGGGAATTCACCCCTCCACTTT. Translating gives CASSPRTGGNSPLHF.